This record covers a single T cell receptor (beta chain). V lost 5 bases to trimming and J lost 4 bases; unmatched junction nucleotides: 19. The CDR3 totals 19 residues. The germline V gene encodes CDR1 SEHNR and CDR2 FQNEAQ (reference sequence). The sample originates from a study of blood T cell repertoires in COVID-19. Study background: PBMCs, B-cell-depleted T cells, or T cells were the source of the cDNA or gDNA that made up the material.

The method was immunoSEQ multiplex PCR; TCRdb's version includes in-frame clones alone and lacks a portion of them. The sample lists 200,000 to 250,000 clones; 82% were seen once. The chain combines TRBV7-9 with TRBJ1-4, with 7 bases lining up with TRBD1. Sequenced input: peripheral blood. This TCR was recovered from a woman of 80 years or more with acute or convalescent COVID-19. The CDR3 DNA reads as TGTGCCAGCAGCCTCCCCCTTGGGGACAGCCGGGGCATTAATGAAAAACTGTTTTTT. Translating gives CASSLPLGDSRGINEKLFF.